The TCR beta chain under discussion was sequenced for a study of T cells after yellow fever vaccination (dated by TCRdb to between 2018 and 2021). Turning to the overall study: Libraries from fractions with low cell numbers were prepared with the SMART-Seq v4 Ultra Low Input RNA kit. To track T-cell clones before and after primary and booster YFV17D yellow fever vaccination, bulk TCR alpha and beta repertoires were sequenced longitudinally. Two healthy male donors, one aged 18 to 29 and one aged 30 to 39 years, were included in the cohort. Blood was collected at multiple timepoints before and after primary and secondary immunization, and bulk PBMC replicates and cell subsets were isolated.

What the authors observed across the whole study: FACS-sorted repertoires could contain abundant contaminating clonotypes from the bulk population, so computational filtering was required. After the booster, most clones that had expanded after primary vaccination were detected again (around 97% of CD4 and more than 85% of CD8), suggesting broad maintenance of memory. Compared with the primary T-cell response, the secondary T-cell response was faster but weaker, reaching its peak on day 5 rather than on day 15. A small fraction of clonotypes showed up in both the CD4 and CD8 compartments, probably as a result of convergent recombination. Because the study included only a couple of donors, the extent to which the findings can be generalized is limited.

From a lookup of the germline V gene, CDR1 and CDR2 are LGHNT and FRNRAP. Here V drops 1 base and J drops 6 bases, and the junction holds 6 bases not matched to any gene. The CDR3 measures 14 amino acids from cysteine to phenylalanine. Just CDR3 DNA is preserved here, 42 bases in frame from base 1. This clonotype has at least ten counts. Its antigen remains undetermined. It has no much larger one-base neighbor in the sample; base qualities were not kept. The treatment or condition label on this specimen signifies: live attenuated yellow fever vaccine strain. A standard Ficoll-Paque protocol was used to isolate PBMCs from peripheral blood. Dynabeads CD4 and CD8 positive selection kits were used to isolate the CD4 and CD8 T-cell fractions. TriZol was used to extract RNA from bulk PBMCs, CD4 and CD8 fractions, and dextramer-positive and dextramer-negative fractions. Synthesis of TCR cDNA relied on 5'RACE template switching, a step that introduced a universal primer site along with unique molecular identifiers. Priming of cDNA synthesis was performed from both the TCR alpha and TCR beta constant segments. Two PCR steps were used to amplify libraries, with sample barcodes and sequencing adapters being added in the second step. Libraries were sequenced on Illumina HiSeq 2500 (2x100 bp) or NovaSeq (2x150 bp). Per the authors' processing: Reads were demultiplexed and collapsed into UMI consensus sequences with MIGEC, and V(D)J alignment was performed with MiXCR. Vaccine-responding clonotypes were identified with edgeR using replicate PBMC samples, with FDR below 0.01 and a log2 fold change above 5 up to day 15 being required. Bulk clonotypes were assigned CD4 or CD8 identity according to which sequenced CD4 or CD8 repertoire held them at higher abundance. TCRdb itself trimmed the public reads at Q25 with fastp, ran MiXCR and retained productive beta chains. All rows with the same CDR3 protein become a single entry with the most common DNA and genes. These V and J calls originate from TCRdb's pipeline instead of the authors' own analysis. Across this sample there are more than 95,000 distinct CDR3 sequences, with more than 5.5% seen only once. Jointly, the top ten make up approximately 2.7% of the sample.

The source is a man aged 18 to 30 who received the YFV17D yellow fever vaccine. Recombination connected TRBV12-5 to TRBJ2-7, with 7 central nucleotides matching TRBD2. The sample in question was CD4+ T cells sorted from PBMCs, obtained more than 40 days after the first yellow fever vaccination. The DNA sequence is TGTGCTAGTGGTTTGGGTCGGGAGGAGTCCGAGCAGTACTTC. Its protein is CASGLGREESEQYF.